These 28 T cell receptor beta chains came from one sample sequenced in a study of graft-versus-host responses after intestinal transplantation (dated by TCRdb to about 2021). Their antigens remain unidentified. The library was built by means of the immunoSEQ multiplex PCR assay. The table was pulled from immuneACCESS by TCRdb, which kept in-frame rearrangements only. Such tables lose some clones; where checked, under half of the loss comes from unresolved V genes, and the rest has no known cause. This sample comprises approximately 49,000 clones, around 90% of them detected only once. The ten top clones hold 0.62% of the sample. Read against the paper, the sample's time point label means: cells obtained before transplantation from donor or recipient. Source: unstimulated CD4+ T cells sorted from spleen or lymph node cells, taken before transplant. The receptors were gathered from a human donor who was the organ donor for an intestinal transplant.

The V call is TRBV7-9, the J call TRBJ2-7, with 8 nucleotides matching TRBD2. V lost 4 bases, J lost 6 bases, and 11 bases stayed unmatched. The CDR3 consists of 15 residues. From germline, CDR1 is SEHNR and CDR2 FQNEAQ (reference sequence). The CDR3, as DNA: TGTGCCAGCAGCTCCTGGACTAGCTCCACCACCGAGCAGTACTTC. This codes for CASSSWTSSTTEQYF.

This chain joins TRBV5-4 and TRBJ2-1; D perhaps matches TRBD1 (5 bases). Trimming left V 0 bases short and J 5 bases short, with 15 bases between. Per germline, CDR1 SGHNT and CDR2 YYREEE (reference sequence). The CDR3 totals 16 residues. The CDR3 DNA is TGTGCCAGCAGCTTGGCAGGGCGCCCTCTGAACAATGAGCAGTTCTTC. Protein sequence: CASSLAGRPLNNEQFF.

The CDR3 DNA sequence: TGTGCCAGCAGCTCCCCGGGTGAGCAGTACTTC. This translates into CASSSPGEQYF. This chain links TRBV11-2 with TRBJ2-7; D remains unclear. From germline, CDR1 is SGHAT and CDR2 FQNNGV. The length of the CDR3 is 11 residues. V gave up 4 bases and J gave up 7 bases, with 8 bases separating them.

This rearrangement joins TRBV11-2 to TRBJ2-7; D not certain. Per germline, CDR1 SGHAT and CDR2 FQNNGV. Trimming shortened V by 6 bases and J by 3 bases, and 27 bases separated the two germline ends. This CDR3 contains 18 residues. DNA for the CDR3: TGTGCCAGCAGACAACGTCGCGCAGGATTAATCGAATACTACGAGCAGTACTTC. Translation: CASRQRRAGLIEYYEQYF.

The chain uses TRBV2 and TRBJ1-1, with TRBD1 matching over 10 bases. The CDR3 is 13 residues long. V gave up 9 bases and J gave up 1 base; unmatched junction bases: 2. CDR1 SNHLY and CDR2 FYNNEI come from the germline V gene. Written as DNA, the CDR3 is TGTGCCAGGACAGGGGGCCCGAACACTGAAGCTTTCTTT. This codes for CARTGGPNTEAFF.

The chain couples TRBV10-3 to TRBJ2-3; TRBD2 is a possible D gene (7 bases). The V end was cut by 8 bases, the J end by 0 bases, with 15 bases between. The CDR3 spans 15 residues. Germline CDR1 and CDR2: ENHRY and SYGVKD. The CDR3 DNA reads as TGTGCCATCGGGGGGGGCGGGACTAGCACAGATACGCAGTATTTT. Its translation is CAIGGGGTSTDTQYF.

This chain connects TRBV6-5 to TRBJ1-1; maybe TRBD1 (5 bases). CDR1 MNHEY and CDR2 SVGAGI come from the germline V gene. Trimming pared 2 bases from V and 6 bases from J, leaving 16 bases between. The CDR3 loop spans 15 amino acids. CDR3: CASSYTSGLGAEAFF. CDR3 coding DNA: TGTGCCAGCAGTTACACATCAGGGTTGGGCGCTGAAGCTTTCTTT.

This chain joins TRBV6-6 and TRBJ2-7; 11 bases match TRBD2. This CDR3 comprises 15 residues. V lost 6 bases, J lost 0 bases, and 4 bases stayed unmatched. Germline CDR1 is MNHNY and CDR2 is SVGAGI (reference sequence). The CDR3 protein is CASSRGTSGSYEQYF. For the CDR3, the DNA is TGTGCCAGCAGCCGAGGGACTAGCGGCTCCTACGAGCAGTACTTC.

V usage is TRBV19 and J usage is TRBJ1-1; D is uncertain. V shed 7 bases and J shed 7 bases, with 16 bases lying between them. This CDR3 has 13 residues. Germline lookup yields CDR1 LNHDA and CDR2 SQIVND (reference sequence). CDR3 sequence: CASTRRGVREAFF. Written as DNA, the CDR3 is TGTGCCAGTACCAGGCGGGGAGTCCGTGAAGCTTTCTTT.

This clone was recorded only once. The chain links TRBV5-1 to TRBJ2-2; 13 nucleotides line up with TRBD2. CDR1 is SGHRS and CDR2 is YFSETQ in the germline V gene. The CDR3 is made up of 18 amino acids. Trimming took 0 bases from V and 2 from J; bases not matched to a gene: 4. CDR3: CASSLGTSGRRNTGELFF. CDR3 nucleotides: TGCGCCAGCAGCTTGGGGACTAGCGGGAGACGAAACACCGGGGAGCTGTTTTTT.

This chain's CDR3 is CASSLGTGATYEQYF. In DNA form, the CDR3 reads TGCGCCAGCAGCTTAGGGACAGGGGCCACCTACGAGCAGTACTTC. The chain uses TRBV5-1 and TRBJ2-7; 10 bases are a match to TRBD1. V dropped 2 bases and J dropped 2; count of bases not matched to a gene: 4. The V gene's germline CDR1 is SGHRS and CDR2 YFSETQ. The CDR3 totals 15 residues.

V is TRBV18 and J is TRBJ2-7; TRBD1 matches at 9 bases. J gave up 4 bases and V 6 bases, and 10 bases lay outside the gene matches. Germline CDR1 and CDR2: KGHSH and LQKENI. This CDR3 has 15 amino acids. The CDR3 reads CASSPGTGPQYEQYF. In DNA form, the CDR3 reads TGTGCCAGCTCCCCCGGGACAGGGCCCCAATACGAGCAGTACTTC.

The rearrangement links TRBV6-5 to TRBJ2-5, with a tentative D call TRBD2 (6 bases). In germline, CDR1 is MNHEY, CDR2 SVGAGI. Trimming removed 5 bases at V and 2 bases at J, with 15 bases between. The CDR3 consists of 15 residues. The CDR3 protein is CASSPQMGTQETQYF. The CDR3 coding sequence is TGTGCCAGCAGTCCTCAGATGGGGACTCAAGAGACCCAGTACTTC.

This chain connects TRBV18 to TRBJ2-6; 8 bases map to TRBD2. The J segment lost 0 bases and the V segment lost 3 bases, leaving 4 bases of the junction unmatched. The germline gives CDR1 KGHSH, CDR2 LQKENI. The CDR3 sequence is 17 residues long. CDR3 in DNA: TGTGCCAGCTCACCCCTGGCGGGGGGCTCTGGGGCCAACGTCCTGACTTTC. As protein: CASSPLAGGSGANVLTF.

J is TRBJ1-2 and V is TRBV28, with 7 positions matching TRBD1. This CDR3 region has 14 residues. Germline values: CDR1 MDHEN, CDR2 SYDVKM. With V trimmed by 4 bases and J by 1 base, 3 bases remained unmatched. CDR3 DNA sequence: TGTGCCAGCAGTTCGGGACAGATTAACTATGGCTACACCTTC. Its protein product is CASSSGQINYGYTF.

V gene TRBV4-2 combines with J gene TRBJ2-5, with unresolved D. The CDR3 runs to 13 residues. V lost 0 bases and J 5 bases, leaving 7 bases between the germline ends. Germline V gene data show CDR1 as LGHNA and CDR2 as YNFKEQ. The CDR3 is CASSQERWETQYF. The CDR3 DNA follows: TGTGCCAGCAGCCAAGAGAGGTGGGAGACCCAGTACTTC.

The table lists this clone with a count of one. The gene calls are TRBV2 and TRBJ2-3, with a possible D match to TRBD1 (5 bases). Per the germline V gene, CDR1 is SNHLY and CDR2 is FYNNEI. This CDR3 comprises 13 residues. V lost 3 bases, J lost 4 bases, and 8 bases lay in between. CDR3 sequence (DNA): TGTGCCAGCAGTGAGGCAGGGCCAGATACGCAGTATTTT. Translated: CASSEAGPDTQYF.

The chain couples TRBV6-1 to TRBJ1-2; D possibly corresponds to TRBD1 (5 bases). Trimming removed 7 bases from V and 4 bases from J, with 19 bases in between. The CDR3 is 15 residues long. Germline V gene data show CDR1 as MNHNS and CDR2 as SASEGT. The CDR3 region is CASTKGPQLSYGYTF. CDR3 bases: TGTGCCAGCACCAAGGGGCCCCAACTCTCCTATGGCTACACCTTC.

The genes are TRBV7-3 and TRBJ2-2; perhaps TRBD1 as D (5 bases). V dropped 5 bases and J dropped 7 bases, with 14 bases sitting between them. Germline assignment: CDR1 SGHTA and CDR2 FQGTGA. This CDR3 comprises 14 residues. CDR3 sequence reads: CASSLSDRGGELFF. In DNA form, the CDR3 reads TGTGCCAGCAGCCTTTCCGACAGAGGCGGGGAGCTGTTTTTT.

This clone turned up a few times. V usage is TRBV2 and J usage is TRBJ1-3; the match to TRBD1 covers 7 bases. CDR1 is SNHLY, CDR2 FYNNEI, per germline. With V trimmed by 6 bases and J by 0 bases, 5 bases remained unmatched. The CDR3 length is 15 residues. In DNA form, the CDR3 reads TGTGCCAGCAGGGATGACAGGGTCTCTGGAAACACCATATATTTT. Translating gives CASRDDRVSGNTIYF.

The chain links TRBV5-4 to TRBJ2-3, with 8 nucleotides matching TRBD2. This CDR3 contains 13 residues. Germline loops: CDR1 SGHNT, CDR2 YYREEE (reference sequence). V gave up 5 bases and J gave up 3 bases; unmatched junction bases: 2. The CDR3 region is CASSQRETDTQYF. Here the CDR3 DNA reads TGTGCCAGCAGTCAGCGGGAGACAGATACGCAGTATTTT. The whole variable domain, remainder taken from reference TRBV5-4 and TRBJ2-3, is ETGVTQSPTHLIKTRGQQVTLRCSSQSGHNTVSWYQQALGQGPQFIFQYYREEENGRGNFPPRFSGLQFPNYSSELNVNALELDDSALYLCASSQRETDTQYFGPGTRLTVL.

V is TRBV7-6 and J is TRBJ1-2; 8 nucleotides align to TRBD1. The CDR3 runs 14 residues. The germline gives CDR1 SGHVS, CDR2 FNYEAQ. After removal of 5 bases from V and 4 bases from J, the junction contained 6 bases not matched to a gene. The CDR3, as DNA: TGTGCCAGCAGCCCGGACAGGGCAATCTATGGCTACACCTTC. Translated: CASSPDRAIYGYTF.

The rearrangement joins TRBV28 to TRBJ2-1, with 15 bases fitting TRBD2. In germline, CDR1 is MDHEN, CDR2 SYDVKM. The V segment lost 3 bases and the J segment 10 bases; nucleotides outside the gene matches: 4. This CDR3 contains 15 residues. As DNA, the CDR3 is TGTGCCAGCAGTTTGGGGACTAGCGGGAGGAAAGAGCAGTTCTTC. This translates into CASSLGTSGRKEQFF.

The chain recombines TRBV2 with TRBJ2-4; D is perhaps TRBD2 (7 bases). The CDR3 has 15 amino acids. CDR1 is SNHLY, CDR2 FYNNEI, per germline. V lost 6 bases, J lost 8 bases, and 20 bases lay in between. CDR3 sequence: CASSLGRGGFHIQYF. The DNA for the CDR3 is TGTGCCAGCAGCCTGGGTAGGGGGGGTTTCCACATTCAGTACTTC.

V usage is TRBV28 and J usage is TRBJ2-7; 8 bases fit TRBD2. This CDR3 has 14 residues. Per germline, CDR1 MDHEN and CDR2 SYDVKM. V shed 4 bases and J 2 bases; nucleotides not matched to a gene: 4. CDR3 coding DNA: TGTGCCAGCAGTTCCATTAGCGGGACCTACGAGCAGTACTTC. Encoded protein: CASSSISGTYEQYF.

The chain uses TRBV15 and TRBJ2-2; D is unresolved. CDR1 and CDR2 from the germline V gene are LNHNV and YYDKDF (reference sequence). The CDR3 is made up of 15 amino acids. Trimming removed 0 bases at V and 0 bases at J, with 5 bases between. The CDR3 loop reads CATSRDRANTGELFF. The CDR3 DNA follows: TGTGCCACCAGCAGAGATCGGGCGAACACCGGGGAGCTGTTTTTT. Combining the CDR3 with reference TRBV15 and TRBJ2-2 gives the whole variable domain DAMVIQNPRYQVTQFGKPVTLSCSQTLNHNVMYWYQQKSSQAPKLLFHYYDKDFNNEADTPDNFQSRRPNTSFCFLDIRSPGLGDTAMYLCATSRDRANTGELFFGEGSRLTVL.

In this sample, this clone turned up once. V gene TRBV5-1 combines with J gene TRBJ2-3, with 7 bases identical to TRBD2. V was clipped by 3 bases and J by 2 bases; unmatched bases: 9. This CDR3 has 16 amino acids. CDR1 SGHRS and CDR2 YFSETQ come from the germline V gene. The CDR3 DNA reads TGCGCCAGCAGCTGGGGGGGGACCGGTTACACAGATACGCAGTATTTT. The encoded protein is CASSWGGTGYTDTQYF.

The rearrangement links TRBV6-1 to TRBJ1-6; the D is unclear. The length of the CDR3 is 15 residues. Germline V lookup: CDR1 MNHNS, CDR2 SASEGT. Trimming stripped 10 bases from V and 0 bases from J, with 13 bases between. DNA for the CDR3: TGTGCCACTGGAAAAGGGAGCTCCTATAATTCACCCCTCCACTTT. It translates to CATGKGSSYNSPLHF.